Below, one T cell receptor (beta chain) is given with its context. There is no known antigen for this receptor. The sample holds no much larger clone one base away, and base qualities are not on file. As encoded in the germline V gene, CDR1 is LGHNA while CDR2 is YNFKEQ. Including the terminal cysteine and phenylalanine, the CDR3 comprises 18 residues. Only the CDR3 region is kept as DNA, spanning 54 bases read in frame from base 1. V is pruned by 4 bases and J by 1 base, leaving 11 bases of the junction without a gene match. The donors belonged to the validation cohort of under 150 subjects, which was separate from the roughly 700-subject first cohort. The sample originates from a study of cytomegalovirus exposure and HLA in healthy donors (TCRdb year 2017). For the wider study: The roughly 700 repertoires of the first cohort and the 120 validation repertoires were produced on the same platform, according to a later analysis. The study was designed to test whether signatures of past pathogen exposure could be identified by cataloging public T cell receptors. To predict cytomegalovirus infection status, the study combined high-throughput TCR immunosequencing, statistical association of individual TCRs with disease status, and machine learning. Besides the first cohort of approximately 710 subjects, a separate validation cohort made up of 120 different subjects was used.

The investigation overall reported the following: The classifier was reported to diagnose cytomegalovirus status with high specificity and sensitivity in both the original cohort and the validation cohort. In a later analysis, TCRs clustered in the first cohort were found to also tend to co-occur in the roughly 120 validation repertoires, with approximately 95% of cluster scores above 0. The authors suggested that the approach could potentially be extended to other disease states and immunological phenotypes. In vitro tests confirmed that a few of the cytomegalovirus-associated TCR beta chains recognize cytomegalovirus antigens. All 110 or so repertoires were used to score co-occurrence in the validation cohort in a later analysis, because that analysis had no HLA typing for the cohort. While some public TCRs were present in many individuals, most TCR sequences turned up only very rarely across donors. The study listed approximately 150 TCR beta chains as associated with cytomegalovirus.

Libraries were made using the immunoSEQ multiplex PCR assay. The paper's data handling went like this. A statistical classification framework was built for diagnosing cytomegalovirus status from the catalog of TCR beta chain sequences. TCRdb's version of the immuneACCESS table is confined to in-frame rearrangements and falls short of the full clone set. An unresolved V gene accounts for under half of the shortfall where checked; the remainder is of unknown origin. V and J calls and clone size are those listed in that table; D and trimming were worked out from the DNA. In all, the sample holds over 250,000 clones, and 70% to 90% of those were seen once. The ten most abundant clones make up 0.95% to 1.1% of the sample.

This TCR came from a woman in her late teens or twenties in good health and CMV-seronegative. Here the chain combines TRBV4-2 and TRBJ2-5, with 11 middle bases fitting TRBD2. Sequencing was performed on PBMCs. Read as DNA, the sequence is TGTGCCAGCAGCCCCCACGCCACTAGCGGGAGAGCCCAAGAGACCCAGTACTTC. The resulting protein is CASSPHATSGRAQETQYF.